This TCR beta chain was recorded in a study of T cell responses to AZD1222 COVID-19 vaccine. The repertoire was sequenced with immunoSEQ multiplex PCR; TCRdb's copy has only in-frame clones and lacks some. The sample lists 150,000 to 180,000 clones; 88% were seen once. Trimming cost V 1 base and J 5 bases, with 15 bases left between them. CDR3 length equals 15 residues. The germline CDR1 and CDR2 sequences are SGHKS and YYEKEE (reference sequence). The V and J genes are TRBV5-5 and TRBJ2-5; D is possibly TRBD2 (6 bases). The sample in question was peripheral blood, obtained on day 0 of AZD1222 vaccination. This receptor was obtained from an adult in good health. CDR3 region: CASSLRGNPGETQYF. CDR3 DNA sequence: TGTGCCAGCAGCTTGCGCGGGAATCCCGGGGAGACCCAGTACTTC.